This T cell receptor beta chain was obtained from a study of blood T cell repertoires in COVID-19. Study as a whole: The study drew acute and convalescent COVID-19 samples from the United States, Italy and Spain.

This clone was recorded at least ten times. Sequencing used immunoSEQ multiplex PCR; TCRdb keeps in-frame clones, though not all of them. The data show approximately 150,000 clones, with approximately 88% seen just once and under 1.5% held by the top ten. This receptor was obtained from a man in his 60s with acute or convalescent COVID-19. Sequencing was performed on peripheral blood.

In DNA, the CDR3 is TGTGCCAGCAGCCAAGGTAGCGGGAGGCGTTTTAATGAGCAGTTCTTC. It codes for CASSQGSGRRFNEQFF. This sequence joins TRBV3-1 (or the pseudogene TRBV3-2) and TRBJ2-1; TRBD2 matches 10 bases. Germline CDR1 and CDR2: LGHDT and YNNKEL (reference sequence). The V and J ends lost 1 base and 7 bases, in that order; junction bases with no gene match: 7. This CDR3 is 16 amino acids long.